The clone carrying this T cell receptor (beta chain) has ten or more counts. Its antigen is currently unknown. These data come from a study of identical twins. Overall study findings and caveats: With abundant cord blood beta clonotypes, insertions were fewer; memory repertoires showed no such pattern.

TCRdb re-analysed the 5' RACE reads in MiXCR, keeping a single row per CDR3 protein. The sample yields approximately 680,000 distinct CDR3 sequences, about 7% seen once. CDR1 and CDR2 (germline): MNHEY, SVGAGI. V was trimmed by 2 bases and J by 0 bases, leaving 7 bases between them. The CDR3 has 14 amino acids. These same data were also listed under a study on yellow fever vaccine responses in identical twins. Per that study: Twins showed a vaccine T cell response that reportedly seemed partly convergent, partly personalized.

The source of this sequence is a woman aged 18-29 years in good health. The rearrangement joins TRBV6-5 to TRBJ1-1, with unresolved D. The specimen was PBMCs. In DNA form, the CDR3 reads TGTGCCAGCAGTTACAGCGAAATGAACACTGAAGCTTTCTTT. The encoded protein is CASSYSEMNTEAFF.